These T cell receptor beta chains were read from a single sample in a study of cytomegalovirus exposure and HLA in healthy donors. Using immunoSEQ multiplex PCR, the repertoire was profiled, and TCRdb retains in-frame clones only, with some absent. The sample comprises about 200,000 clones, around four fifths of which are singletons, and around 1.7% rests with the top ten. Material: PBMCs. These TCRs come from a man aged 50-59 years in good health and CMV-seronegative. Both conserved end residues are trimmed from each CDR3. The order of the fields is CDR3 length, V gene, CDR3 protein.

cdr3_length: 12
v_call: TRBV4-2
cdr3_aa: ASSPAGNGETQY

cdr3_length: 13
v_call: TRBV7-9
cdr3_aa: ASSPQGIMNTEAF

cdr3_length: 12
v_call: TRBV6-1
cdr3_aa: ASSEVATLHIQY

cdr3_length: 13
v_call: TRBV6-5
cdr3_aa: ASSGGAPTYNEQF

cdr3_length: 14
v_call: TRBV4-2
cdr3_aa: ASSIRWPRDSEKLF

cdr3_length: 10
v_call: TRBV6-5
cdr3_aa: ASSYVRGAQY

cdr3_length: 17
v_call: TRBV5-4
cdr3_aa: ASSFGGGTSGRAQETQY

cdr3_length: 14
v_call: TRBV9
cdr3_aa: ASSPSWGTGINEQF

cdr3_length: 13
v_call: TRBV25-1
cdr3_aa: ASSDSGGPKGTQY

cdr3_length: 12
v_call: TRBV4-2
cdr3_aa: ASSPGTDVWEQY